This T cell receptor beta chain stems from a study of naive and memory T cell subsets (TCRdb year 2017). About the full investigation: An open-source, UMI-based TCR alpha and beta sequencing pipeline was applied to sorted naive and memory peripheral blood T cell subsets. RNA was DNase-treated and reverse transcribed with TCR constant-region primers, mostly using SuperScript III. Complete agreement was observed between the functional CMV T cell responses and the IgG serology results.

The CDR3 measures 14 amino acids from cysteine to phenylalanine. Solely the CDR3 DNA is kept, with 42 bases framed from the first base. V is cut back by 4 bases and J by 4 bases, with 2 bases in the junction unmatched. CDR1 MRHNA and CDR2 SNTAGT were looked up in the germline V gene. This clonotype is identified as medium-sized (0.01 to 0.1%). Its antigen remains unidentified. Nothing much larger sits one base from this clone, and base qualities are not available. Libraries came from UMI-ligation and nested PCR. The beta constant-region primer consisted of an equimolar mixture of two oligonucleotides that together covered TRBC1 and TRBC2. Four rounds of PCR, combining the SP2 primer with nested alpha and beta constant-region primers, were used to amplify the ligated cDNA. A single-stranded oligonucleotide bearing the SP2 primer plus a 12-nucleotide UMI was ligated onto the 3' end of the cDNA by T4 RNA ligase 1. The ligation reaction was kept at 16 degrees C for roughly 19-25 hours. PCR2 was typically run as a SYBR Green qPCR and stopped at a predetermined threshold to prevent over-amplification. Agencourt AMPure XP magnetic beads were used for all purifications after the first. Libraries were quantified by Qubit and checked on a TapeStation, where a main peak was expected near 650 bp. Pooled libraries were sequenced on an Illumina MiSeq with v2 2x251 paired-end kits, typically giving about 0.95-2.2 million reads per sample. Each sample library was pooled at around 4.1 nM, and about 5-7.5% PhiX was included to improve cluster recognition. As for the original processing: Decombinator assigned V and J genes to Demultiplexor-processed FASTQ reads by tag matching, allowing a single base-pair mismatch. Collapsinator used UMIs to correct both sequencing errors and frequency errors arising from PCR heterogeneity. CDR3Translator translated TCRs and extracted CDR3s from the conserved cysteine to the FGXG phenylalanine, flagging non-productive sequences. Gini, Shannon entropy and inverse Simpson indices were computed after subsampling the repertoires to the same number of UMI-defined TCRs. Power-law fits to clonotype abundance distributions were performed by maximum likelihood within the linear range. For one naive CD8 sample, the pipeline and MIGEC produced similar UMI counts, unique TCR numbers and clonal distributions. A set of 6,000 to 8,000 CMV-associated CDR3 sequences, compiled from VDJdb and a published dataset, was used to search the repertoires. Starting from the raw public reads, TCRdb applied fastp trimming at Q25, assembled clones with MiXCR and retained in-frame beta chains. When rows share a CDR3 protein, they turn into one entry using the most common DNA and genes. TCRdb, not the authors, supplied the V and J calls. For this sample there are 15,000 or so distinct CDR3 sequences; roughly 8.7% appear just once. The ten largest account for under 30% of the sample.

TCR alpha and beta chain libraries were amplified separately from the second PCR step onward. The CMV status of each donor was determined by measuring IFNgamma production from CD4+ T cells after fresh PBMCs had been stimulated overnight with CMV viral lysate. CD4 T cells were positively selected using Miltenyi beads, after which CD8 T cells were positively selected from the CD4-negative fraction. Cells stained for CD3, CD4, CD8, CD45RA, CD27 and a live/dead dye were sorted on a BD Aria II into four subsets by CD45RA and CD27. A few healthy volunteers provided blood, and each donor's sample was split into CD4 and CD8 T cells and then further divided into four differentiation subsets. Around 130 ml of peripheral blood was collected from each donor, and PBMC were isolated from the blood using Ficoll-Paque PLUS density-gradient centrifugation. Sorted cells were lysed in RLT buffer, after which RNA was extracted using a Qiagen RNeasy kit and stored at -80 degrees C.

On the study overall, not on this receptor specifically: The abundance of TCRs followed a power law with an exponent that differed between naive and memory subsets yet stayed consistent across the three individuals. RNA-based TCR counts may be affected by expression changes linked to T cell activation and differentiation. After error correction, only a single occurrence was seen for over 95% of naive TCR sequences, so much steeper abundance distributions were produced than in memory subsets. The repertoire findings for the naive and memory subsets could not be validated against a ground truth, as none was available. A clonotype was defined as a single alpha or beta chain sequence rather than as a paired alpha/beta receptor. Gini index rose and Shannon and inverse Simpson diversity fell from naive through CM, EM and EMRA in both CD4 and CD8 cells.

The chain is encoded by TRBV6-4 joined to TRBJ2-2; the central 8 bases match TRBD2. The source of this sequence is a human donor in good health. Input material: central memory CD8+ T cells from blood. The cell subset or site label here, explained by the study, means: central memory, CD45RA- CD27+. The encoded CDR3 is CASSAGTSTGELFF. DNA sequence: TGTGCCAGCAGTGCCGGGACTAGCACCGGGGAGCTGTTTTTT.